The T cell receptor (beta chain) described here comes from a study of T cells in Graves' hyperthyroidism and ophthalmopathy. Study-level points and caveats: Ophthalmopathy was predicted by the model a median of roughly 6 months ahead of onset.

V gave up 7 bases and J gave up 4 bases; unmatched junction bases: 6. The length of the CDR3 is 13 residues. Germline V lookup: CDR1 LNHDA, CDR2 SQIVND (reference sequence). TCR beta CDR3 sequences were amplified from RNA transcripts. The study used the HTBI primer set for a first-round RT-PCR of the TCR CDR3. TCRdb used MiXCR to reprocess the multiplex PCR reads, holding one entry per CDR3 protein. This table holds over 700,000 distinct CDR3 sequences, around 39% found once. This clonotype came up a few times. Antigen: not known. Those patients with uncontrolled infection, other autoimmune disease, pregnancy or lactation were excluded.

Material: blood. The source is a man between 18 and 35 years old with Graves' hyperthyroidism. J is TRBJ1-2 and V is TRBV19, with 7 positions matching TRBD1. This CDR3 reads CASNMGTAYGYTF. The DNA of the CDR3 is TGTGCCAGTAACATGGGGACAGCCTATGGCTACACCTTC.